Listed here is a single TCR beta chain. The repertoire was sequenced with immunoSEQ multiplex PCR; TCRdb's copy has only in-frame clones and lacks some. The table lists some 56,000 clones, around 84% of them singletons. This entry comes from a study of blood T cell repertoires in COVID-19. In the study overall: In each case, the material was cDNA or gDNA derived from T cells, B-cell-depleted T cells, or PBMCs.

V was shortened by 10 bases and J by 7 bases, with 25 bases between the two germline ends. Germline-derived CDR1 and CDR2 are LNHDA and SQIVND (reference sequence). This CDR3 has 15 amino acids. The genes are TRBV19 and TRBJ1-2; possibly TRBD1 for D (6 bases). This receptor was obtained from a woman of 80 years or more with acute or convalescent COVID-19. The specimen sequenced was peripheral blood. The DNA for the CDR3 is TGTGCCACCAGAAACTTGGGGGGGGCTGGTGGTGGCTACACCTTC. Protein product: CATRNLGGAGGGYTF. The variable domain in full, completed from reference TRBV19 and TRBJ1-2, reads DGGITQSPKYLFRKEGQNVTLSCEQNLNHDAMYWYRQDPGQGLRLIYYSQIVNDFQKGDIAEGYSVSREKKESFPLTVTSAQKNPTAFYLCATRNLGGAGGGYTFGSGTRLTVV.